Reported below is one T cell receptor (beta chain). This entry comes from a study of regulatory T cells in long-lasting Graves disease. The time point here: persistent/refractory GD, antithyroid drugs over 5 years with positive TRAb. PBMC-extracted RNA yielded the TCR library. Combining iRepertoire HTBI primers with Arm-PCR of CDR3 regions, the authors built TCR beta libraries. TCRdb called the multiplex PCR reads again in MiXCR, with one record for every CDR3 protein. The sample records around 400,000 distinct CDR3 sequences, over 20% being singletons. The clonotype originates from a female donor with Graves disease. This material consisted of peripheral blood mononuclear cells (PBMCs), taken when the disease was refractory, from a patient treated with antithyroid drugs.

As DNA, the CDR3 is TGTGCCAGCAGCGTAGCGGAAGAGGGGGTTGGCGAGCAGTACTTC. Translated, it gives CASSVAEEGVGEQYF. J is TRBJ2-7 and V is TRBV9; D possibly corresponds to TRBD1 (6 bases). This CDR3 is 15 amino acids long. V was trimmed by 0 bases and J by 6 bases, leaving 16 bases between them. Germline V gives CDR1 SGDLS, CDR2 YYNGEE.